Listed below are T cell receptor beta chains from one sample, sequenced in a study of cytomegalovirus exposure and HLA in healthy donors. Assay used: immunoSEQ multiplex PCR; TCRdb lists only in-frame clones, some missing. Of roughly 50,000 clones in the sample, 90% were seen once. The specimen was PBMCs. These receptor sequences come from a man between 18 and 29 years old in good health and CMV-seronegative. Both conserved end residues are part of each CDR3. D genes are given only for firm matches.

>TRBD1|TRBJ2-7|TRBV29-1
CSVDTDRGPYEQYF
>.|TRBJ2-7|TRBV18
CASSPPGEYEQYF
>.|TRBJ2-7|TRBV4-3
CASSQSQGSPEQYF
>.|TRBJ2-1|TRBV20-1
CSAELNEQFF
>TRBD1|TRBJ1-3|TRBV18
CASSPRDSLAGNTIYF
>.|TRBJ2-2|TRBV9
CASTATANTGELFF
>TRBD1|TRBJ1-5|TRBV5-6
CASSFWRGQTAQHF
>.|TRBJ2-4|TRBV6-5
CASRLTVAKNIQYF
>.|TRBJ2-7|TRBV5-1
CASSLDTGTYYEQYF
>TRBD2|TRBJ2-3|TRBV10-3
CAISESSGTGTRRTDTQYF
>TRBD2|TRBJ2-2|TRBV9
CASSEGLAPGELFF
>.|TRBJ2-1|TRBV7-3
CASRGHYNEQFF
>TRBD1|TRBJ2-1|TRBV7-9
CASSFLSGTGGYNEQFF
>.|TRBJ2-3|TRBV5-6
CASSLFFLAGTDTQYF
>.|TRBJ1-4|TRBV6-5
CASSYFGGSDEKLFF
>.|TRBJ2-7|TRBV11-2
CASSWWGEPPYEQYF
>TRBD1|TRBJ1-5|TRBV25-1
CASRGQGEAQPQHF
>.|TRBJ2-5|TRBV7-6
CASSLLGPIETQYF
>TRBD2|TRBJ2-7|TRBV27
CASSSGTSHHEQYF
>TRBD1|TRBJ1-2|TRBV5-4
CASSLQGVEGYTF
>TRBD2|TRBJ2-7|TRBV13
CAISGLAYEQYF
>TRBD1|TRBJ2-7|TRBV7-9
CASSLGPPGQGDHEQYF
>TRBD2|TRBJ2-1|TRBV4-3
CASSQDMVREGSYNEQFF
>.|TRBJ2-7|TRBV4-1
CASSGSDFRGHEQYF
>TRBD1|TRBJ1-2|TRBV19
CASRGTGGYGYTF
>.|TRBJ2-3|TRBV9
CASSVAMGYTDTQYF
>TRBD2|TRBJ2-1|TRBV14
CASSRREGSYNEQFF
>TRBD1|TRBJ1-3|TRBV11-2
CASSPWDRGNTIYF
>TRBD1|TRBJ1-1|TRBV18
CASSGQGNMDTEAFF
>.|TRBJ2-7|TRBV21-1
CASSKEGGVTYEQYF
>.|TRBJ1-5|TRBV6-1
CASSDIGVGNQPQHF
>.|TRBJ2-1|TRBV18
CASSRVREDEQFF
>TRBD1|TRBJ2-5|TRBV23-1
CASSPPGQGLETQYF
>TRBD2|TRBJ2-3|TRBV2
CASRRTGGVDTQYF
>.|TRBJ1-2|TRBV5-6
CASSFKEGSSVSFF
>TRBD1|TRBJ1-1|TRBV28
CASSFWTGVDTEAFF
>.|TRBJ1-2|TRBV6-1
CASSEGGLIYGYTF
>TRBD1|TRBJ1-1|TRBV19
CASSMLDRGHLNTEAFF
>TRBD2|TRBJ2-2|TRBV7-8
CASSGAGLAFGELFF
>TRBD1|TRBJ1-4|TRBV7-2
CASSSGTANEKLFF
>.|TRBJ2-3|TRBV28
CASTYTDTQYF
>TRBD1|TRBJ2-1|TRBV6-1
CASSESIGGYKFF
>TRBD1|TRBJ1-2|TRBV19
CASSTSDRGIDYTF
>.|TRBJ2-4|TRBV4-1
CASSQGGSKNIQYF
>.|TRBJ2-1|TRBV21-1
CASSKVRYSYNEQFF
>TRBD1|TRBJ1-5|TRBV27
CASRAGTGMNQPQHF
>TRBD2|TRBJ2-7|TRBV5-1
CASSLTSGSYEQYF
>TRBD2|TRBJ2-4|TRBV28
CASSLGTSGRGDIQYF
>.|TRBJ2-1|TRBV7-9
CASSLASLNEQFF
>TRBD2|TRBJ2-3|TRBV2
CASSEVSGRDTQYF
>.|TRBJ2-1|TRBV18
CASSPLNKGDEQFF